This T cell receptor (beta chain) was captured in a study of blood T cell repertoires in COVID-19. About the research overall: From the United States, Italy and Spain came samples of acute and convalescent COVID-19. T cells, B-cell-depleted T cells, or PBMCs provided the cDNA or gDNA that served as material.

Trimming cost V 10 bases and J 1 base; bases outside gene matches: 5. The CDR3 length is 13 residues. CDR1 and CDR2 (germline): MNHEY, SMNVEV (reference sequence). Per the study methods: Estimates of nucleated cell counts were drawn from the amplification of reference gene primers. TCRdb keeps only in-frame clones here, not all; method: immunoSEQ multiplex PCR. V and J calls plus clone size are reproduced from that table; the DNA served to infer D and trimming. The sample contains under 140,000 clones, under 75% of which appear only once. The V call is TRBV27, the J call TRBJ1-2; 8 bases are shared with TRBD1. The TCR comes from a woman between 55 and 75 years old with acute or convalescent COVID-19. The sequencing sample was made of peripheral blood. CDR3 loop: CATRGQDNYGYTF. The CDR3 nucleotides are TGTGCCACCCGGGGACAGGATAACTATGGCTACACCTTC.